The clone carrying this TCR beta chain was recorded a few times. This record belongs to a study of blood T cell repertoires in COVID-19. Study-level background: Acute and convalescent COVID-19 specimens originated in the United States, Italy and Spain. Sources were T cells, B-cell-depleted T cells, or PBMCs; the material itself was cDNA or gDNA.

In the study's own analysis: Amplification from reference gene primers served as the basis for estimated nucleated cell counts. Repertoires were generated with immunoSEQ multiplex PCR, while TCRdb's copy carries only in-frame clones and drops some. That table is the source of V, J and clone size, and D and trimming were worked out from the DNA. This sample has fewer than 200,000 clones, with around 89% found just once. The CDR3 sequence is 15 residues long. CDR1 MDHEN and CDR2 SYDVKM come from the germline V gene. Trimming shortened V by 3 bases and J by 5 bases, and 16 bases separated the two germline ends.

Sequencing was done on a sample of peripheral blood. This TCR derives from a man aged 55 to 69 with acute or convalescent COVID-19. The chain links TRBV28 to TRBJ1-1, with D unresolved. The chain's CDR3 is CASSFVRPLVTEAFF. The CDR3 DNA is TGTGCCAGCAGTTTTGTCCGTCCCTTAGTGACTGAAGCTTTCTTT.